A single sample is the source of the 27 T cell receptor beta chains below, sequenced in a study of blood T cell repertoires in COVID-19. TCRdb's table, derived via immunoSEQ multiplex PCR, lists solely in-frame clones and lacks some. The data show approximately 240,000 clones, under 95% seen once. Specimen: PBMCs or T cells enriched from blood (not recorded which). Every receptor here comes from a woman younger than 30 who had recovered from COVID-19.

The CDR3 sequence: CATSTQRDITYEQYF. The CDR3 DNA follows: TGTGCCACCAGCACCCAAAGGGACATAACCTACGAGCAGTACTTC. The V gene is TRBV15, the J gene TRBJ2-7; possible D gene TRBD1, 6 bases. Germline V lookup: CDR1 LNHNV, CDR2 YYDKDF (reference sequence). V lost 4 bases and J 2 bases, leaving 15 bases between the germline ends. The CDR3 is 15 residues long. The full variable domain, in which reference TRBV15 and TRBJ2-7 provide the parts outside the CDR3, is DAMVIQNPRYQVTQFGKPVTLSCSQTLNHNVMYWYQQKSSQAPKLLFHYYDKDFNNEADTPDNFQSRRPNTSFCFLDIRSPGLGDTAMYLCATSTQRDITYEQYFGPGTRLTVT.

The gene calls are TRBV13 and TRBJ1-4, with 7 nucleotides matching TRBD1. The CDR3 spans 14 residues. Looked up from germline, CDR1 is PRHDT and CDR2 is FYEKMQ (reference sequence). V dropped 3 bases and J dropped 10; count of bases not matched to a gene: 8. The CDR3 region has the DNA TGTGCCAGCAGCTTCTACAGGGGCAGGGGAAAACTGTTTTTT. It codes for CASSFYRGRGKLFF.

Ten or more counts support this clone. The gene calls are TRBV4-1 and TRBJ2-2; 9 bases line up with TRBD2. Per the germline V gene, CDR1 is MGHRA and CDR2 is YSYEKL. The CDR3 consists of 18 residues. V lost 2 bases, J lost 0 bases, and 7 bases stayed unmatched. The CDR3 DNA sequence: TGCGCCAGCAGCCAATCCGGGGGACTAGCCGCGAACACCGGGGAGCTGTTTTTT. Amino acid sequence: CASSQSGGLAANTGELFF.

This chain joins TRBV27 and TRBJ1-1; TRBD1 matches 8 bases. This CDR3 is built from 15 residues. V lost 6 bases to trimming and J lost 1 base; unmatched junction nucleotides: 7. CDR1 is MNHEY, CDR2 SMNVEV, per germline (reference sequence). CDR3 nucleotides: TGTGCCAGCAGAGACTATGGACAGGGGAACACTGAAGCTTTCTTT. Translation gives CASRDYGQGNTEAFF.

The chain recombines TRBV28 with TRBJ2-2; 13 bases agree with TRBD2. Per germline, CDR1 MDHEN and CDR2 SYDVKM. With 5 bases clipped from V and 9 bases from J, the junction kept 6 bases outside the gene matches. This CDR3 comprises 15 residues. CDR3 coding DNA: TGTGCCAGCAGTCAAACTAGCGGGAGGGCCCGGGAGCTGTTTTTT. Translated, it gives CASSQTSGRARELFF.

The J gene is TRBJ2-1, the V gene TRBV5-1; 8 bases fit TRBD1. In germline, CDR1 is SGHRS, CDR2 YFSETQ. The CDR3 extends over 17 amino acids. With 4 bases clipped from V and 1 base from J, the junction kept 10 bases outside the gene matches. The CDR3 region is CASSQEPQGASYNEQFF. Here the CDR3 DNA reads TGCGCCAGCAGCCAAGAACCTCAGGGGGCTTCCTACAATGAGCAGTTCTTC. Full variable domain (outside the CDR3, taken from reference TRBV5-1 and TRBJ2-1): KAGVTQTPRYLIKTRGQQVTLSCSPISGHRSVSWYQQTPGQGLQFLFEYFSETQRNKGNFPGRFSGRQFSNSRSEMNVSTLELGDSALYLCASSQEPQGASYNEQFFGPGTRLTVL.

This clone was seen more than once but under ten times. The genes are TRBV7-9 and TRBJ1-1; D may be TRBD1 (5 bases). This CDR3 has 13 amino acids. Germline loops: CDR1 SEHNR, CDR2 FQNEAQ (reference sequence). V lost 2 bases, J lost 1 base, and 5 bases lay in between. The CDR3 coding sequence is TGTGCCAGCAGCTTACAGGGGAACACTGAAGCTTTCTTT. Translated, it gives CASSLQGNTEAFF.

The chain couples TRBV5-1 to TRBJ2-3; perhaps TRBD2 as D (5 bases). Germline V gives CDR1 SGHRS, CDR2 YFSETQ. The V and J ends lost 1 base and 4 bases respectively, with 16 bases between them. This CDR3 spans 16 amino acids. The CDR3 sequence: CASSLRVTMRADTQYF. CDR3 DNA sequence: TGCGCCAGCAGCTTGAGAGTTACTATGAGGGCAGATACGCAGTATTTT.

The chain has TRBV6-2 or TRBV6-3 and TRBJ2-1, with 9 bases identical to TRBD1. CDR1 and CDR2 from the germline V gene are MNHEY and SVGEGT. Trimming cost V 6 bases and J 1 base; bases outside gene matches: 4. There are 15 residues in the CDR3. CDR3 in amino acids: CASSRGQGSYNEQFF. CDR3 nucleotide sequence: TGTGCCAGCAGCCGGGGACAGGGTTCCTACAATGAGCAGTTCTTC.

J is TRBJ1-5 and V is TRBV29-1; D might be TRBD1 (6 bases). Germline V gene lookup returns CDR1 SQVTM and CDR2 ANQGSEA. The CDR3 consists of 14 residues. Trimming took off 6 bases at V and 4 bases at J, with 16 bases between the two ends. In nucleotides, the CDR3 is TGCAGCGTCGCCACAGGGAAGAGGAATCAGCCCCAGCATTTT. It codes for CSVATGKRNQPQHF.

This chain uses TRBV3-1 (or the pseudogene TRBV3-2) with TRBJ1-6, with TRBD1 as a possible D gene (6 bases). The CDR3 totals 13 residues. Germline V lookup: CDR1 LGHDT, CDR2 YNNKEL (reference sequence). The V gene lost 4 bases and the J gene lost 10 bases, with 11 bases spanning the gap. CDR3 sequence (DNA): TGTGCCAGCAGCCTTGTACAGGGCTCACCCCTCCACTTT. Protein sequence: CASSLVQGSPLHF.

J is TRBJ2-1 and V is TRBV3-1 (or the pseudogene TRBV3-2); no reliable D call. The CDR3 is 15 amino acids. Germline V lookup: CDR1 LGHDT, CDR2 YNNKEL (reference sequence). V shed 3 bases and J shed 1 base, with 10 bases lying between them. CDR3 residues: CASSHSVESYNEQFF. CDR3 nucleotides: TGTGCCAGCAGCCATAGTGTAGAGTCCTACAATGAGCAGTTCTTC.

The chain employs TRBV3-1 (or the pseudogene TRBV3-2) and TRBJ2-1, with 11 bases lining up with TRBD2. This CDR3 region has 18 residues. Germline lookup yields CDR1 LGHDT and CDR2 YNNKEL (reference sequence). V shed 0 bases, J shed 5 bases, and the junction held 9 bases outside the gene matches. The CDR3 DNA sequence: TGTGCCAGCAGCCAAGACCCCCCCCTAGCGGGAGGAGACAATGAGCAGTTCTTC. It specifies CASSQDPPLAGGDNEQFF.

Worth noting for this clone: The germline gene is not matched at one end of the junction; a read error may be the cause. The chain combines TRBV28 with TRBJ1-4, with D maybe TRBD1 (5 bases). This CDR3 has 15 residues. Germline V gene data show CDR1 as MDHEN and CDR2 as SYDVKM. CDR3 nucleotides: TGTGCCAGCAGCTTATTGGGGGGGAGACGGGAAAAACTGTTTTTT. It is translated as CASSLLGGRREKLFF.

The rearrangement uses TRBV19 and TRBJ2-5; 8 positions agree with TRBD1. The CDR3 has 15 amino acids. Germline V gene data show CDR1 as LNHDA and CDR2 as SQIVND (reference sequence). V trimming: 5 bases; J trimming: 5 bases; junction bases outside the gene matches: 10. CDR3 nucleotides: TGTGCCAGTAGTTCCCGGACAGGGCTAGGGGAGACCCAGTACTTC. Encoded protein: CASSSRTGLGETQYF.

J is TRBJ2-1 and V is TRBV6-1; TRBD1 agrees at 7 bases. The CDR3 is 15 residues long. Germline-derived CDR1 and CDR2 are MNHNS and SASEGT. The trim removed 2 bases at V and 4 bases at J, leaving 5 bases unmatched. CDR3 region: CASSEQRGQYNEQFF. The DNA for the CDR3 is TGTGCCAGCAGTGAACAGAGGGGGCAATACAATGAGCAGTTCTTC.

This clone is a singleton in its sample. The chain employs TRBV4-1 and TRBJ1-5; 8 nucleotides match TRBD1. The CDR3 totals 18 residues. V was clipped by 5 bases and J by 3 bases; unmatched bases: 15. CDR1 MGHRA and CDR2 YSYEKL come from the germline V gene. DNA of the CDR3: TGCGCCAGCAGCTCAATTCGTCAACAGGGGGGCTTCAATCAGCCCCAGCATTTT. This sequence encodes CASSSIRQQGGFNQPQHF.

Details on this clone: At one boundary the junction diverges from the germline segment, which might be a read error. This chain uses TRBV5-1 with TRBJ1-3; TRBD1 is a possible D gene (5 bases). CDR1 and CDR2 (germline): SGHRS, YFSETQ. The CDR3 spans 16 residues. The CDR3 coding sequence is TGCGCCAGCAGCTTGGGACAGACGAGCTCTGGAAACACCATGTATTTT. Amino acid sequence: CASSLGQTSSGNTMYF.

The chain employs TRBV11-1 and TRBJ2-3; D may be TRBD2 (6 bases). V gave up 8 bases and J gave up 1 base, with 16 bases separating them. Germline lookup yields CDR1 SGHAT and CDR2 FQDESV (reference sequence). The CDR3 has 15 amino acids. In nucleotides, the CDR3 is TGTGCCAGCTCCTGGCGGCGGGGTCGCACAGATACGCAGTATTTT. Its protein product is CASSWRRGRTDTQYF.

The chain combines TRBV12-5 with TRBJ2-7, with D possibly matching TRBD1 (6 bases). V shed 9 bases and J shed 2 bases, with 11 bases lying between them. CDR1 LGHNT and CDR2 FRNRAP come from the germline V gene. This CDR3 has 12 residues. The CDR3 is CASPRDTYEQYF. The CDR3 DNA reads TGTGCTAGCCCCCGGGACACCTACGAGCAGTACTTC.

The chain combines TRBV7-2 with TRBJ1-1; D gene unclear. The CDR3 runs 13 residues. Germline loops: CDR1 SGHTA, CDR2 FQGNSA. V gave up 0 bases and J gave up 0 bases, with 2 bases separating them. CDR3 sequence: CASSLALNTEAFF. The CDR3 DNA follows: TGTGCCAGCAGCTTAGCCTTGAACACTGAAGCTTTCTTT.

Concerning this clone itself: The germline gene is not matched at one end of the junction; a read error may be the cause. The J gene is TRBJ1-2, the V gene TRBV25-1; D possibly corresponds to TRBD1 (6 bases). Germline V CDR1 and CDR2: MGHDK, SYGVNS. The CDR3 is made up of 12 amino acids. The CDR3 coding sequence is TGTGCCAGCAGTGAACACGGGGGGGCCCCCGCCTTC. It encodes CASSEHGGAPAF.

The table lists this clone with a count of one. This chain uses TRBV4-1 with TRBJ1-2; maybe TRBD1 (5 bases). The germline V gene encodes CDR1 MGHRA and CDR2 YSYEKL. The CDR3 totals 17 residues. V was trimmed by 0 bases and J by 8 bases, leaving 22 bases between them. The CDR3 region has the DNA TGCGCCAGCAGCCAAGATGTGTCGGGACTCCTATTCAACGGCTACACCTTC. It translates to CASSQDVSGLLFNGYTF.

V and J are TRBV4-2 and TRBJ2-1; TRBD2 matches at 9 bases. The CDR3 consists of 15 residues. The V gene end was trimmed by 0 bases and the J gene end by 8 bases; junction bases not matched to a gene: 5. Germline V lookup: CDR1 LGHNA, CDR2 YNFKEQ. The CDR3 DNA reads as TGTGCCAGCAGCCAAGAAATAGCGGGAGTCGATGAGCAGTTCTTC. Its translation: CASSQEIAGVDEQFF.

CDR3 region: CASRGDRGRLYGYTF. CDR3 sequence (DNA): TGTGCCAGCCGGGGGGACAGGGGGCGCTTGTATGGCTACACCTTC. This chain connects TRBV6-5 to TRBJ1-2, with 12 bases lining up with TRBD1. The CDR3 sequence is 15 residues long. Germline V gene lookup returns CDR1 MNHEY and CDR2 SVGAGI. The J segment lost 5 bases and the V segment lost 8 bases, leaving 9 bases of the junction unmatched.

This rearrangement joins TRBV2 to TRBJ2-3; 7 positions agree with TRBD2. There are 11 residues in the CDR3. The germline V gene has CDR1 SNHLY and CDR2 FYNNEI. The ends lost 5 bases at V and 11 bases at J; junction bases unmatched: 4. CDR3: CASSYQRGQYF. CDR3 DNA: TGTGCCAGCAGTTATCAGCGGGGGCAGTATTTT.

This chain uses TRBV19 with TRBJ1-1; D might be TRBD1 (5 bases). The CDR3 is made up of 17 amino acids. In germline, CDR1 is LNHDA, CDR2 SQIVND (reference sequence). The V gene lost 3 bases and the J gene lost 0 bases, with 17 bases spanning the gap. CDR3 in DNA: TGTGCCAGTAGTATTAGAAGGGGAAGTTTGATGAACACTGAAGCTTTCTTT. The encoded protein is CASSIRRGSLMNTEAFF.